The next 12 T cell receptor beta chains were all read from a single sample in a study of T cell responses to AZD1222 COVID-19 vaccine. Only in-frame clones appear in the TCRdb table, and some are missing; sequencing was by immunoSEQ multiplex PCR. The profile shows approximately 84,000 clones, roughly 88% of them singletons. Sequences were derived from peripheral blood, sampled 28 days after the second AZD1222 dose. The source of these receptors is an adult who received the AZD1222 COVID-19 vaccine.

Comment on this clone: Different DNA sequences within this sample yield the same CDR3. The J gene is TRBJ1-1, the V gene TRBV30; D call uncertain. Trimming stripped 4 bases from V and 1 base from J, with 7 bases between. CDR3 length equals 12 residues. The germline V gene encodes CDR1 GTSNPN and CDR2 SVGIG (reference sequence). The chain's CDR3 is CAWTGGNTEAFF. CDR3 sequence (DNA): TGTGCCTGGACCGGAGGGAACACTGAAGCTTTCTTT.

The rearrangement links TRBV2 to TRBJ2-3; no clear D gene. CDR3 length: 12 amino acids. The germline V gene has CDR1 SNHLY and CDR2 FYNNEI. V was clipped by 2 bases and J by 3 bases, with 3 bases between them. The CDR3 DNA reads as TGTGCCAGCAGTGAAAATACAGATACGCAGTATTTT. It translates to CASSENTDTQYF.

CDR3 sequence: CATSDRQEDYTDTQYF. In nucleotides, the CDR3 is TGTGCCACCAGTGACCGACAGGAGGACTACACAGATACGCAGTATTTT. V gene TRBV24-1 combines with J gene TRBJ2-3, with D perhaps assigned TRBD1 or TRBD2 (6 bases each). V was cut by 4 bases and J by 2 bases, with 15 bases left in between. Germline CDR1 KGHDR, CDR2 SFDVKD. This CDR3 contains 16 residues.

The genes are TRBV25-1 and TRBJ1-3; 9 bases line up with TRBD1. The germline V gene encodes CDR1 MGHDK and CDR2 SYGVNS. The V gene end was trimmed by 5 bases and the J gene end by 2 bases; junction bases not matched to a gene: 10. CDR3 size: 17 residues. Here the CDR3 DNA reads TGTGCCAGCAGTCACCGGGACAGGGCAGGGACTGGAAACACCATATATTTT. It yields the protein CASSHRDRAGTGNTIYF.

The chain has TRBV4-1 and TRBJ2-7; maybe TRBD1 (6 bases). The germline CDR1 and CDR2 sequences are MGHRA and YSYEKL. Trimming pared 0 bases from V and 4 bases from J, leaving 13 bases between. This CDR3 comprises 15 residues. The CDR3 DNA reads as TGCGCCAGCAGCCAAGAACAGGGCCCTGGATACGAGCAGTACTTC. Translating it yields CASSQEQGPGYEQYF.

This chain links TRBV13 with TRBJ2-1, with a tentative D call TRBD2 (5 bases). V lost 5 bases, J lost 7 bases, and 12 bases lay in between. The CDR3 sequence is 13 residues long. Germline CDR1 is PRHDT and CDR2 is FYEKMQ (reference sequence). The CDR3 nucleotides are TGTGCCAGCAGCGGAACCCGGGAAAATGAGCAGTTCTTC. Its protein is CASSGTRENEQFF.

This rearrangement joins TRBV10-3 to TRBJ1-1, with 8 positions matching TRBD1. The germline gives CDR1 ENHRY, CDR2 SYGVKD. The length of the CDR3 is 12 residues. With 5 bases clipped from V and 4 bases from J, the junction kept 0 bases outside the gene matches. CDR3 protein: CAISTGGTEAFF. The DNA of the CDR3 is TGTGCCATCAGTACAGGGGGCACTGAAGCTTTCTTT.

This clone came up a few times. The chain is built from TRBV6-4 and TRBJ2-1; D could derive from TRBD1 or TRBD2 (7 bases each). The V gene's germline CDR1 is MRHNA and CDR2 SNTAGT. V was cut by 0 bases and J by 8 bases, with 14 bases left in between. The CDR3 spans 15 residues. The DNA for the CDR3 is TGTGCCAGCAGTGACTCGGCAGGGGGGGCGGATGAGCAGTTCTTC. Protein sequence: CASSDSAGGADEQFF.

In its sample, this clone was seen once. The CDR3 sequence: CASSFYPTGDYGYTF. The CDR3 nucleotides read TGTGCCAGCAGCTTTTACCCGACAGGGGACTATGGCTACACCTTC. V is TRBV5-6 and J is TRBJ1-2, with TRBD1 identical over 8 bases. Unmatched junction bases numbered 6, after V lost 2 bases and J lost 3 bases. The V gene's germline CDR1 is SGHDT and CDR2 YYEEEE. This CDR3 comprises 15 residues.

The chain is built from TRBV7-2 and TRBJ1-2; possibly TRBD1 for D (6 bases). V shed 2 bases and J shed 7 bases, with 14 bases lying between them. Germline loops: CDR1 SGHTA, CDR2 FQGNSA. CDR3 length equals 14 residues. The CDR3: CASSLFPGDGGYTF. The CDR3 bases are TGTGCCAGCAGCTTATTCCCAGGGGATGGTGGCTACACCTTC.

The chain combines TRBV7-9 with TRBJ2-1; no definite D call. CDR1 is SEHNR, CDR2 FQNEAQ, per germline (reference sequence). V gave up 3 bases and J gave up 0 bases, with 6 bases separating them. The CDR3 loop spans 14 amino acids. CDR3 nucleotides: TGTGCCAGCAGCTTGGCGAGCTCCTACAATGAGCAGTTCTTC. Translated, it gives CASSLASSYNEQFF.

The CDR3 protein is CASWWGHETIPSTDTQYF. The CDR3 coding sequence is TGCGCCAGCTGGTGGGGACACGAGACAATCCCTAGCACAGATACGCAGTATTTT. This rearrangement joins TRBV10-1 to TRBJ2-3; weak D call: TRBD1 (6 bases). CDR1 is WNHNN and CDR2 is SYGVQD in the germline V gene (reference sequence). Deletions cut 8 bases from V and 0 bases from J, with 24 bases between. This CDR3 has 18 amino acids.